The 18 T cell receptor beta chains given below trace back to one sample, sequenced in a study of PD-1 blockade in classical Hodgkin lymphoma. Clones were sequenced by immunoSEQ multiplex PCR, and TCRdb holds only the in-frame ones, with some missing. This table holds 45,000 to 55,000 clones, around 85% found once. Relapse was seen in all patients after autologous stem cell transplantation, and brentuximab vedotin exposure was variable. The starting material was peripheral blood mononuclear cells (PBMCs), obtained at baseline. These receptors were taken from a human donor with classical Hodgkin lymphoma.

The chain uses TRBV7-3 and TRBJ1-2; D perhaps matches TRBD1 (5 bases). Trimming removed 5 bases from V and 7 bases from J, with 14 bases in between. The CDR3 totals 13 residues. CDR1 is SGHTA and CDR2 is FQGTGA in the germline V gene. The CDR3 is CASSPGTMGGYTF. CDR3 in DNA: TGTGCCAGCAGCCCCGGGACGATGGGTGGCTACACCTTC.

The CDR3 DNA follows: TGTGCCAGCAGCTTAAGGAGGGGGCGGGACACCGGGGAGCTGTTTTTT. It translates to CASSLRRGRDTGELFF. The V and J genes are TRBV7-8 and TRBJ2-2; D might be TRBD1 (7 bases). The V gene's germline CDR1 is SGHVS and CDR2 FQNEAQ. V was pared by 2 bases and J by 3 bases, with 13 bases between. There are 16 residues in the CDR3.

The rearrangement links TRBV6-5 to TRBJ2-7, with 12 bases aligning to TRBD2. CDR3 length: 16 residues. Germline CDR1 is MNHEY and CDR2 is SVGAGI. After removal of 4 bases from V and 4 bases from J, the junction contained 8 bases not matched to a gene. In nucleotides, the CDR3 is TGTGCCAGCAGTTCCGTCATGACTAGCGGGAGATACGAGCAGTACTTC. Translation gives CASSSVMTSGRYEQYF.

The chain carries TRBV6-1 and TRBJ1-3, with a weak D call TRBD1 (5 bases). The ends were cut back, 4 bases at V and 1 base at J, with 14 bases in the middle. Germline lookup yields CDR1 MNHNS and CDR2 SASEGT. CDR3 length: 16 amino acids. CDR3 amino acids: CASSVAGLISGNTIYF. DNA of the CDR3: TGTGCCAGCAGTGTGGCAGGGCTTATTTCTGGAAACACCATATATTTT.

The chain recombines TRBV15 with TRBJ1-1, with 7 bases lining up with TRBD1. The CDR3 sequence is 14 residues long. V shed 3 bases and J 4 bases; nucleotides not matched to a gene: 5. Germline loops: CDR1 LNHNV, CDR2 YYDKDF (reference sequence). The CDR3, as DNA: TGTGCCACCAGCAGCCCCGGGACAGTCACTGAAGCTTTCTTT. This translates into CATSSPGTVTEAFF.

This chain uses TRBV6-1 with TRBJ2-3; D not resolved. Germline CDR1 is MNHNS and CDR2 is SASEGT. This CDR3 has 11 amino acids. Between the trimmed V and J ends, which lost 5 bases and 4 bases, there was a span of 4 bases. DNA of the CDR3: TGTGCCAGCAGTATGGCAGATACGCAGTATTTT. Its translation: CASSMADTQYF.

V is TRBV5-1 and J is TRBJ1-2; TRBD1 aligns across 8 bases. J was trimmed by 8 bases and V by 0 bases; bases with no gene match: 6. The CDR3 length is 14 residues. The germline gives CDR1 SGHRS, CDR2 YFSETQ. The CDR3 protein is CASSLGDRPAGYTF. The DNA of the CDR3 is TGCGCCAGCAGCTTGGGGGACAGGCCTGCCGGCTACACCTTC.

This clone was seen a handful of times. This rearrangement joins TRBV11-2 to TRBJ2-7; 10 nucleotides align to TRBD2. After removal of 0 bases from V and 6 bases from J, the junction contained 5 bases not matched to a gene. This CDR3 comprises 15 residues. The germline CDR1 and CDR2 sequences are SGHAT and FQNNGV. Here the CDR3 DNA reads TGTGCCAGCAGCTTAGATCCCGGACTAGCGGTCGAGCAGTACTTC. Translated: CASSLDPGLAVEQYF.

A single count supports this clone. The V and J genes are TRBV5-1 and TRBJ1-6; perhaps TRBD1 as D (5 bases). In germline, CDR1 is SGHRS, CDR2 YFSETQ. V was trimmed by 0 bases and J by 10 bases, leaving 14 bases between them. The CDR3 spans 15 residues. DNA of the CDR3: TGCGCCAGCAGCTTGGGCGGTCCCCGGGGCTCACCCCTCCACTTT. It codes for CASSLGGPRGSPLHF. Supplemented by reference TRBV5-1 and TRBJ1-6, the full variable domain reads KAGVTQTPRYLIKTRGQQVTLSCSPISGHRSVSWYQQTPGQGLQFLFEYFSETQRNKGNFPGRFSGRQFSNSRSEMNVSTLELGDSALYLCASSLGGPRGSPLHFGNGTRLTVT.

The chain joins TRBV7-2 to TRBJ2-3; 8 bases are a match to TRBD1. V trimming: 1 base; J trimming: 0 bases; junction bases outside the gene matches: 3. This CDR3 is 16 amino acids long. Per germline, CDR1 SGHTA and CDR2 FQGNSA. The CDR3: CASSLGDRLSTDTQYF. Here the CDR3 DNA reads TGTGCCAGCAGCTTAGGGGACAGGTTAAGCACAGATACGCAGTATTTT.

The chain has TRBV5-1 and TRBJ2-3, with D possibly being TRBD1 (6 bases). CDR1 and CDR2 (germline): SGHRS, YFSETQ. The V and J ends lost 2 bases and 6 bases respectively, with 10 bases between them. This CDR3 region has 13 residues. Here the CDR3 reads CASSLQGGDTQYF. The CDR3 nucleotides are TGCGCCAGCAGCTTACAGGGTGGTGATACGCAGTATTTT.

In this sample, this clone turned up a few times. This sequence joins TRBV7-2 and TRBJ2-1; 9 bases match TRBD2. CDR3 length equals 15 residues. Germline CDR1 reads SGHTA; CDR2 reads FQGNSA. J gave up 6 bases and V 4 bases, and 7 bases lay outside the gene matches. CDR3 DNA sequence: TGTGCCAGCAGCTATACTAGCGGGCGGCTCAATGAGCAGTTCTTC. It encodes CASSYTSGRLNEQFF.

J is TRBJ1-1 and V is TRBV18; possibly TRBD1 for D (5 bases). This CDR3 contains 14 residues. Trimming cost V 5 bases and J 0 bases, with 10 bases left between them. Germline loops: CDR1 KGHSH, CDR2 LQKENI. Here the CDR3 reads CASSVGQLNTEAFF. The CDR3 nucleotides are TGTGCCAGCTCAGTCGGACAATTGAACACTGAAGCTTTCTTT. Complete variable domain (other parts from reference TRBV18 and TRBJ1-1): NAGVMQNPRHLVRRRGQEARLRCSPMKGHSHVYWYRQLPEEGLKFMVYLQKENIIDESGMPKERFSAEFPKEGPSILRIQQVVRGDSAAYFCASSVGQLNTEAFFGQGTRLTVV.

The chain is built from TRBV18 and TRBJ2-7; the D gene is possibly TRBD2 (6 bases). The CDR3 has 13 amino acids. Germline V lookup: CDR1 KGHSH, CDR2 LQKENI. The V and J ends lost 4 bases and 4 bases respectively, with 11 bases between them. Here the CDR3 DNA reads TGTGCCAGCTCACAGGGACTCGAATACGAGCAGTACGTC. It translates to CASSQGLEYEQYV.

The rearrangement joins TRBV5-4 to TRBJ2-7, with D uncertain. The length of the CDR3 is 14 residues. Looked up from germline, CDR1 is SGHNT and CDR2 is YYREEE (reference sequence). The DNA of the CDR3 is TGTACCAGCAGCTTGTCTCCGGGTAGCATCGAGCAGTACGTC. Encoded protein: CTSSLSPGSIEQYV.

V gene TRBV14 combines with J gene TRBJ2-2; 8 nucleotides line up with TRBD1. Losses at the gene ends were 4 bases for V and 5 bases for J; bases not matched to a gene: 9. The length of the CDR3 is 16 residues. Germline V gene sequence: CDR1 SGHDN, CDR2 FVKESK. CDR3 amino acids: CASSPLRTGSTGELFF. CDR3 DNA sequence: TGTGCCAGCAGCCCCTTGAGGACAGGGTCGACCGGGGAGCTGTTTTTT. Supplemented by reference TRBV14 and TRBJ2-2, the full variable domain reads EAGVTQFPSHSVIEKGQTVTLRCDPISGHDNLYWYRRVMGKEIKFLLHFVKESKQDESGMPNNRFLAERTGGTYSTLKVQPAELEDSGVYFCASSPLRTGSTGELFFGEGSRLTVL.

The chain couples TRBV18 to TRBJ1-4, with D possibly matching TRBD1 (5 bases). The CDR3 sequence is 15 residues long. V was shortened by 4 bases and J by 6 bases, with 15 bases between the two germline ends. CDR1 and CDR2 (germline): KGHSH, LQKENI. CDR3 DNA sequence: TGTGCCAGCTCACTCTCGTTCGGGACCGATGAAAAACTGTTTTTT. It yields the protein CASSLSFGTDEKLFF.

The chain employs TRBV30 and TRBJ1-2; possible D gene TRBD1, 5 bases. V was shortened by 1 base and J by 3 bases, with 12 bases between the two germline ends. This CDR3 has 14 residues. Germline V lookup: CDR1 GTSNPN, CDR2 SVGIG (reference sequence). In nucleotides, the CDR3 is TGTGCCTGGAGTGCTCCCGGGGCCGACTATGGCTACACCTTC. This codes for CAWSAPGADYGYTF.